The rows below give T cell receptor beta chains drawn from one sample of a study of blood T cells in healthy people across ages. TCRdb independently ran MiXCR on the 5' RACE reads; one entry per CDR3 protein. The sample has over 600,000 distinct CDR3 sequences; roughly three fifths are singletons. The sequencing sample was made of blood. These receptors came from a man aged 40-49 years in good health. The CDR3 runs from the conserved cysteine through the conserved F or W. A D gene is named only where the DNA matches it firmly. Not all rows give a size; the values are once, few, many and, for expanded clones, a class.

>TRBV9|TRBJ2-7|.|many
CASSVGQADAYEQYF
TGTGCCAGCAGCGTAGGGCAAGCGGACGCCTACGAGCAGTACTTC
>TRBV7-8|TRBJ1-1|.|.
CASSISSNGNTEAFF
TGTGCCAGCAGCATATCCTCCAACGGAAACACTGAAGCTTTCTTT
>TRBV24-1|TRBJ2-3|TRBD2|few
CATSDLGASGSTDTQYF
TGTGCCACCAGTGATTTGGGGGCTAGCGGTAGCACAGATACGCAGTATTTT
>TRBV11-1|TRBJ2-1|.|few
CASSLRRDKDEQFF
TGTGCCAGCAGCTTACGCCGAGATAAAGATGAGCAGTTCTTC
>TRBV28|TRBJ2-3|.|once
CASSAERTDTQYF
TGTGCCAGCAGTGCGGAGCGCACAGATACGCAGTATTTT
>TRBV5-1|TRBJ2-2|.|once
CASSFGPDGFTGELFF
TGCGCCAGCAGCTTCGGGCCCGACGGGTTCACCGGGGAGCTGTTTTTT
>TRBV29-1|TRBJ1-5|.|.
CSVAPAVGPQHF
TGCAGCGTGGCCCCGGCCGTTGGGCCCCAGCATTTT
>TRBV27|TRBJ2-3|.|.
CASRRNRETEYF
TGTGCCAGCAGAAGGAACAGGGAGACAGAGTATTTT
>TRBV12-3/TRBV12-4|TRBJ2-7|TRBD2|few
CASSARAGGPREQYF
TGTGCCAGCAGTGCCCGAGCGGGAGGGCCACGCGAGCAGTACTTC
>TRBV3-1|TRBJ1-2|.|once
CASSHDVVNGGYTF
TGTGCCAGCAGCCATGATGTAGTTAACGGCGGCTACACCTTC
>TRBV20-1|TRBJ2-3|.|few
CSARNAGVDPSTDTQYF
TGCAGTGCTCGGAATGCAGGAGTCGACCCTAGCACAGATACGCAGTATTTT
>TRBV20-1|TRBJ1-2|TRBD1|few
CSARGTGPRGYTF
TGCAGTGCTAGAGGGACAGGGCCTCGCGGCTACACCTTC
>TRBV12-3/TRBV12-4|TRBJ2-1|.|.
CASKRTVDNEQFF
TGTGCCAGCAAAAGGACAGTAGACAATGAGCAGTTTTTC
>TRBV5-6|TRBJ1-4|.|.
CASSLWREKLFF
TGTGCCAGCAGCTTGTGGCGGGAAAAACTGTTTTTT
>TRBV24-1|TRBJ1-5|.|few
CATSGPRERDNQPQHF
TGTGCCACCAGTGGCCCCAGGGAAAGGGACAATCAGCCCCAGCATTTT
>TRBV3-1|TRBJ2-7|.|.
CASSQTPLSYEQYF
TGTGCCAGCAGCCAGACGCCCCTATCCTACGAGCAGTACTTC
>TRBV20-1|TRBJ1-1|.|.
CSADPWGTEAFF
TGCAGTGCAGACCCCTGGGGCACTGAAGCTTTCTTT
>TRBV29-1|TRBJ2-5|TRBD1|.
CSAVDRAETQYF
TGCAGCGCCGTAGACAGGGCAGAGACCCAGTACTTC
>TRBV28|TRBJ2-1|.|.
CASSLSGVAYNEQFF
TGTGCCAGCAGTTTATCGGGGGTGGCCTACAATGAGCAGTTCTTC
>TRBV29-1|TRBJ2-5|TRBD2|.
CSVGVQVAGGRKTQYF
TGCAGCGTTGGGGTGCAGGTAGCGGGAGGTCGTAAGACCCAGTACTTC
>TRBV7-2|TRBJ1-4|.|.
CASSKTNEKLFF
TGTGCCAGCAGCAAGACCAATGAAAAACTGTTTTTT
>TRBV7-9|TRBJ1-2|.|.
CASSYVSGEPYTF
TGTGCCAGCAGTTACGTTTCAGGGGAACCTTACACCTTC
>TRBV6-1|TRBJ2-7|.|.
CASSDWGHNPYEQYF
TGTGCCAGCAGTGACTGGGGGCATAACCCCTACGAGCAGTACTTC